This T cell receptor (beta chain) was captured by sequencing in a study of T cells after yellow fever vaccination. Study-level results: Post-booster reappearance was seen for most primary-vaccination clones (nearly 97% CD4, around 89% CD8). Although most clonotypes did not, a small share appeared in both CD4 and CD8 compartments.

V lost 1 base to trimming and J lost 3 bases, with 16 bases between them. The CDR3 is made up of 16 amino acids. Per the germline V gene, CDR1 is DFQATT and CDR2 is SNEGSKA (reference sequence). This clonotype came up many times. What it binds is unknown. Template switching by 5'RACE produced TCR cDNA, adding a universal primer site and UMIs. TCRdb itself ran the 5' RACE reads through MiXCR, one entry per CDR3 protein. The sample has about 120,000 distinct CDR3 sequences; 6.5% to 9% are singletons. V is TRBV20-1 and J is TRBJ1-5; D possibly corresponds to TRBD1 (5 bases). The sequences come from CD4+ T cells sorted from PBMCs, collected roughly 45 days after the first yellow fever vaccination. The receptor comes from a man younger than 30 who received the YFV17D yellow fever vaccine. The CDR3 DNA reads TGCAGTGCTAGAGTCAAGGGGAGTGGGAACAATCAGCCCCAGCATTTT. This translates into CSARVKGSGNNQPQHF.